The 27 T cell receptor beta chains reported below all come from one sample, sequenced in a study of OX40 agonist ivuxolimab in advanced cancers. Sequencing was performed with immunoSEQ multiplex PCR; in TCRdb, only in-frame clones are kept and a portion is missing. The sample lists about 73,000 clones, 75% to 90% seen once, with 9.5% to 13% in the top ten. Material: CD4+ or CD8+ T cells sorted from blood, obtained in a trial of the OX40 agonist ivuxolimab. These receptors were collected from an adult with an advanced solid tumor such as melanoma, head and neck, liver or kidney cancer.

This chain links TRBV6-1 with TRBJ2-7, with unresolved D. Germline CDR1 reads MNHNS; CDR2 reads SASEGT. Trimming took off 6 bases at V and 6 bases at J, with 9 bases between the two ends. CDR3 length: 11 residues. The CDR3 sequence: CASSKPTEQYF. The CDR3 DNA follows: TGTGCCAGCAGCAAGCCAACCGAGCAGTACTTC.

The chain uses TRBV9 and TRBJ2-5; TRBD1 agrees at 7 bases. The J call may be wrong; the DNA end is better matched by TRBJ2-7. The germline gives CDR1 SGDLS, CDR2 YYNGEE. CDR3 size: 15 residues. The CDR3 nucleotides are TGTGCCAGCAGCGGTACAGGGGCTACTATCTACGAGCAGTACTTC. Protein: CASSGTGATIYEQYF.

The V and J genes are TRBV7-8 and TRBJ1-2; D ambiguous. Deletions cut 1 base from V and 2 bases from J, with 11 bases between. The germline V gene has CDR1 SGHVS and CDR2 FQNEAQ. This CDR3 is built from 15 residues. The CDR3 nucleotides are TGTGCCAGCAGCTTAGGTGCTTCGGTAAACTATGGCTACACCTTC. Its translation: CASSLGASVNYGYTF.

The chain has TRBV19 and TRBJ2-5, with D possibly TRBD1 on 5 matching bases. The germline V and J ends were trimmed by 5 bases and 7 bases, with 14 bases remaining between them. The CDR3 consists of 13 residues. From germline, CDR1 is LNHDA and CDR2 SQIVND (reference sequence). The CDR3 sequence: CASSLVGLGTQYF. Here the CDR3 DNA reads TGTGCCAGTAGTCTGGTGGGGCTGGGGACCCAGTACTTC.

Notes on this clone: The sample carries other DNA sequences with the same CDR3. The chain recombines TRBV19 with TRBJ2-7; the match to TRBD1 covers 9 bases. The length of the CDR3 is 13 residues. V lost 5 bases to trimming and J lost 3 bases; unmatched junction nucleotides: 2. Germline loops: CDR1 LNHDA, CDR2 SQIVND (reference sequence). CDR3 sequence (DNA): TGTGCCAGTAGTTTGGGACAGGGCTACGAGCAGTACTTC. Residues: CASSLGQGYEQYF.

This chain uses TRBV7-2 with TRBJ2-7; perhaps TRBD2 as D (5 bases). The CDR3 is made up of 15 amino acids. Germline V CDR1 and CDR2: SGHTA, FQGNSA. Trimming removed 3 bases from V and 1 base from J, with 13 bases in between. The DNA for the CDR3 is TGTGCCAGCAGCTTTCAGGACGGGGAATCCTACGAGCAGTACTTC. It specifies CASSFQDGESYEQYF.

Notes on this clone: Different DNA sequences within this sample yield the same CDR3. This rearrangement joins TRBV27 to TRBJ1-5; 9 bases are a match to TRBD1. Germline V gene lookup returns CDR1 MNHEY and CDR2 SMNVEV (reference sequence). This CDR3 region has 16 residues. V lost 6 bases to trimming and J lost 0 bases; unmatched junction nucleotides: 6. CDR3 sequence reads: CASRPGQGASNQPQHF. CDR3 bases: TGTGCCAGCAGGCCGGGACAGGGTGCTAGCAATCAGCCCCAGCATTTT.

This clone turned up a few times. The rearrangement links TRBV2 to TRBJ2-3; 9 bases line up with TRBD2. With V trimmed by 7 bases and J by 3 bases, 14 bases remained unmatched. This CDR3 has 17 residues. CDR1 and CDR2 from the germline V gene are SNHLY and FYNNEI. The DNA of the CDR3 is TGTGCCAGCACCAACGGGGCTAGCGGGATAGGGACAGATACGCAGTATTTT. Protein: CASTNGASGIGTDTQYF.

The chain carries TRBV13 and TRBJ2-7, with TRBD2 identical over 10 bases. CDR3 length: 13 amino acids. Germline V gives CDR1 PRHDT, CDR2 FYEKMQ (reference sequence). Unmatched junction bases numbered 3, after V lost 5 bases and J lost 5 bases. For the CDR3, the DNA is TGTGCCAGCAGCCCCCTAGCGGGAGACGAGCAGTACTTC. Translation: CASSPLAGDEQYF.

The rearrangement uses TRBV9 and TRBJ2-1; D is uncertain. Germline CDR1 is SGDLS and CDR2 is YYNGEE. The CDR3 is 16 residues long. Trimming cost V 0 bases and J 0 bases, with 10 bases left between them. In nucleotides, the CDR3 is TGTGCCAGCAGCGTAGGGATCGAGATCTCCTACAATGAGCAGTTCTTC. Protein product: CASSVGIEISYNEQFF.

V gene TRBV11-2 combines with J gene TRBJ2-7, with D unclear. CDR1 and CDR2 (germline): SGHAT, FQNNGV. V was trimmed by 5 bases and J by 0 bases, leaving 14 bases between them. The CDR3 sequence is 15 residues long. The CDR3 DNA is TGTGCCAGCAGCCCCCTCGTAGCCAGCTCCTACGAGCAGTACTTC. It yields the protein CASSPLVASSYEQYF.

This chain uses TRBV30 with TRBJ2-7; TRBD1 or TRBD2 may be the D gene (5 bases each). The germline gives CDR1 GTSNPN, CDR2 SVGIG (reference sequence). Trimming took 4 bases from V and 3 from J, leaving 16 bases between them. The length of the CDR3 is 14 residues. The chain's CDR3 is CAWTPRGGVYEQYF. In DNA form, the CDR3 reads TGTGCCTGGACCCCACGTGGGGGAGTCTACGAGCAGTACTTC.

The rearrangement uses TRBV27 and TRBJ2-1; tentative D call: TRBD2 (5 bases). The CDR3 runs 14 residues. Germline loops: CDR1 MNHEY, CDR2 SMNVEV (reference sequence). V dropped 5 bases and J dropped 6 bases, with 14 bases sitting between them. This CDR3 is CASSHGLLLNEQFF. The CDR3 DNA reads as TGTGCCAGCAGTCACGGACTGCTTCTCAATGAGCAGTTCTTC.

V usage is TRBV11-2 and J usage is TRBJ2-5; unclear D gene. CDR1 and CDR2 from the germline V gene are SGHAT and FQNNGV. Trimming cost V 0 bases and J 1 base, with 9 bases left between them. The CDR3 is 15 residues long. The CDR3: CASSLDPAGQETQYF. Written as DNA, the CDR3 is TGTGCCAGCAGCTTAGACCCAGCAGGCCAAGAGACCCAGTACTTC.

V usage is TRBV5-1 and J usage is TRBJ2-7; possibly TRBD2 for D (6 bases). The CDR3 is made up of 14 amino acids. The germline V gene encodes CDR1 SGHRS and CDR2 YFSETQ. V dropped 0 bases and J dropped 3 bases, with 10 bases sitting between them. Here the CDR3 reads CASSLGGGSYEQYF. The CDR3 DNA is TGCGCCAGCAGCTTGGGTGGAGGGAGCTACGAGCAGTACTTC.

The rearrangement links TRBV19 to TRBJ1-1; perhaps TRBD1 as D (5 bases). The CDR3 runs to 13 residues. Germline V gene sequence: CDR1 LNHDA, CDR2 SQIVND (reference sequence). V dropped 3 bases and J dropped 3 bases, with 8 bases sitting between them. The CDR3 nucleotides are TGTGCCAGTAGTATGGGGCCTCACACTGAAGCTTTCTTT. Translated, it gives CASSMGPHTEAFF. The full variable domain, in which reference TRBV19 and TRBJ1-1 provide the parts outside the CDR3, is DGGITQSPKYLFRKEGQNVTLSCEQNLNHDAMYWYRQDPGQGLRLIYYSQIVNDFQKGDIAEGYSVSREKKESFPLTVTSAQKNPTAFYLCASSMGPHTEAFFGQGTRLTVV.

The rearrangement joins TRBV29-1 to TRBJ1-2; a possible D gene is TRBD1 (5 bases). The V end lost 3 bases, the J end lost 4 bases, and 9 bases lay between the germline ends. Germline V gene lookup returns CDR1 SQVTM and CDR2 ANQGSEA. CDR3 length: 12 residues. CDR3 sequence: CSVDGGIYGYTF. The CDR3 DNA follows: TGCAGCGTTGACGGGGGTATCTATGGCTACACCTTC.

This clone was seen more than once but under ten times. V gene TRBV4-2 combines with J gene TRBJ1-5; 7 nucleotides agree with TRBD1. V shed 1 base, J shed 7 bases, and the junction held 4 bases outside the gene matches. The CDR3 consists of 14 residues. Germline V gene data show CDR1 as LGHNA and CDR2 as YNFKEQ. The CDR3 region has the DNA TGTGCCAGCAGCCAAGGACAGGGTGTACAGCCCCAGCATTTT. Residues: CASSQGQGVQPQHF.

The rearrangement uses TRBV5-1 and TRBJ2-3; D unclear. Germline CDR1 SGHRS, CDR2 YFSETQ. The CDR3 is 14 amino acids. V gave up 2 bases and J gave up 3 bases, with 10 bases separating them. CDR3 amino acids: CASSFDGATDTQYF. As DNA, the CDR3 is TGCGCCAGCAGCTTCGATGGAGCGACAGATACGCAGTATTTT.

This CDR3 reads CASSMGQRETQYF. CDR3 DNA: TGTGCCAGCAGCATGGGACAGCGGGAGACCCAGTACTTC. V is TRBV2 and J is TRBJ2-5, with TRBD1 matching over 7 bases. Germline V gene data show CDR1 as SNHLY and CDR2 as FYNNEI. This CDR3 region has 13 residues. V lost 6 bases, J lost 5 bases, and 6 bases stayed unmatched.

The CDR3 nucleotides are TGTGCCAGTAGTCTGGCGGGAGGAAACTACGAGCAGTACTTC. It encodes CASSLAGGNYEQYF. The chain links TRBV19 to TRBJ2-7; 8 bases line up with TRBD2. In germline, CDR1 is LNHDA, CDR2 SQIVND (reference sequence). This CDR3 contains 14 residues. Trimming took 5 bases from V and 3 from J; bases not matched to a gene: 6.

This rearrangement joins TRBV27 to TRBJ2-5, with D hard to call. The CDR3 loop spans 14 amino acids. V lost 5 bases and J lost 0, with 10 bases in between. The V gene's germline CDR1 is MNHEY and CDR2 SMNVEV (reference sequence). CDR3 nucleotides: TGTGCCAGCAGTCCACTTACGGACCAAGAGACCCAGTACTTC. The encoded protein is CASSPLTDQETQYF.

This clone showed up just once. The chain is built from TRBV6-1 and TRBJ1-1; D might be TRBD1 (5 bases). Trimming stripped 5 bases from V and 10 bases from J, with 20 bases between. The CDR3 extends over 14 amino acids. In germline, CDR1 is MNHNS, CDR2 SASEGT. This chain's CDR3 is CASSYGTGDLGAFF. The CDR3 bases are TGTGCCAGCAGTTATGGAACGGGGGACCTAGGAGCTTTCTTT.

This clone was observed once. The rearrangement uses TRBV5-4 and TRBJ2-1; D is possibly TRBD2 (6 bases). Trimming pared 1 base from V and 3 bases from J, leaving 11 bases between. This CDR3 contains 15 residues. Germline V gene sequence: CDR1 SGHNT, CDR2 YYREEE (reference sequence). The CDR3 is CASSLQGGGYNEQFF. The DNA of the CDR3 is TGTGCCAGCAGCTTGCAGGGAGGTGGCTACAATGAGCAGTTCTTC.

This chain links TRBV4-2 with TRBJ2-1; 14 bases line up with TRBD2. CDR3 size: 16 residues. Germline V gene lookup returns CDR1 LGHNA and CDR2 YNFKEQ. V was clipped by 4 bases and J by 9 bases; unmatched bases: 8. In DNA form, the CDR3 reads TGTGCCAGCAGCCCGACGACTAGCGGGAGGGATAGTGAGCAGTTCTTC. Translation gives CASSPTTSGRDSEQFF.

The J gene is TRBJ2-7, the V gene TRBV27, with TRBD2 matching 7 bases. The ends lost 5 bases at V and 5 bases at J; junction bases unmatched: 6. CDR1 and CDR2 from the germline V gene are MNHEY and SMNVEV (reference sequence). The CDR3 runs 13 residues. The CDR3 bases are TGTGCCAGCAGTAGCGGGGCCCTTCACGAGCAGTACTTC. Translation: CASSSGALHEQYF.

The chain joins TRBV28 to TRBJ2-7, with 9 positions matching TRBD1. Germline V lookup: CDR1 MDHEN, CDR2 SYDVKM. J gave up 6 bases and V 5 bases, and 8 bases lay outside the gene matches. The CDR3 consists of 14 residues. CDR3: CASSPTGGLFEQYF. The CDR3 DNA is TGTGCCAGCAGTCCGACAGGGGGATTGTTCGAGCAGTACTTC.